This T cell receptor beta chain was documented in a study of cytomegalovirus exposure and HLA in healthy donors. The study's findings and limits: The majority of TCR sequences were rare, yet some public TCRs appeared in many donors.

Method: immunoSEQ multiplex PCR; TCRdb's copy keeps in-frame clones and lacks some. The sample has roughly 300,000 clones, 80% to 90% seen once. Per germline, CDR1 MNHEY and CDR2 SMNVEV (reference sequence). The V end was cut by 6 bases, the J end by 7 bases, with 16 bases between. CDR3 length equals 13 residues. About this clone itself: Its matching antigen is unknown.

Sequencing was done on a sample of PBMCs. The chain combines TRBV27 with TRBJ2-7; maybe TRBD2 (6 bases). This sequence originates from a woman younger than 35 in good health and CMV-seronegative. Here the CDR3 DNA reads TGTGCCAGCAGGCCTACCGGGACTGGGGAGCAGTACTTC. Protein product: CASRPTGTGEQYF.